The rows below give T cell receptor beta chains drawn from one sample of a study of blood T cell repertoires in COVID-19. Repertoires were generated with immunoSEQ multiplex PCR, while TCRdb's copy carries only in-frame clones and drops some. The data hold under 450,000 clones, with more than 75% observed a single time. The sample comprised peripheral blood. Receptors originate from a human donor with acute or convalescent COVID-19. The donor label of this sample is uncertain. CDR3s include the opening cysteine and the closing phenylalanine or tryptophan. D genes are given only for firm matches. The listing skips clone size in some rows; elsewhere it reads once, few, many or a size class.

D,size,V,J,DNA,CDR3
.,.,TRBV21-1,TRBJ2-7,TGTGCCAGCAGCAAAGACGGGACTAGCGGGAGGCCAAACTCCTACGAGCAGTACTTC,CASSKDGTSGRPNSYEQYF
.,once,TRBV19,TRBJ1-5,TGTGCCAGTGAGATCAATCCTAGCAATCAGCCCCAGCATTTT,CASEINPSNQPQHF
.,.,TRBV19,TRBJ2-1,TGTGCCAGTAGTTCGGGGATGTTAGGCAATGAGCAGTTCTTC,CASSSGMLGNEQFF
TRBD1,.,TRBV2,TRBJ2-7,TGTGCCAGCAGTAGGGACAGCTCCTACGAGCAGTACTTC,CASSRDSSYEQYF
.,.,TRBV13,TRBJ1-2,TGTGCCAGCAGCTTAGGGGCAGGGAACTATGGCTACACCTTC,CASSLGAGNYGYTF
TRBD2,.,TRBV5-1,TRBJ2-3,TGCGCCAGCAGCGTCGGGACTAACACAGATACGCAGTATTTT,CASSVGTNTDTQYF
TRBD1,.,TRBV7-2,TRBJ2-5,TGTGCCAGCAGCCCCAGGACAGGGTACGAGACCCAGTACTTC,CASSPRTGYETQYF
TRBD2,.,TRBV19,TRBJ2-1,TGTGCCAGTAGTATAGCTGGGACTAGCGATGAGCAGTTCTTC,CASSIAGTSDEQFF
TRBD2,.,TRBV28,TRBJ2-2,TGTGCCAGCAGTTTGGGCGGGGGGGCCGCCGGGGAGCTGTTTTTT,CASSLGGGAAGELFF
TRBD1,.,TRBV3-1/TRBV3-2,TRBJ2-7,TGTGCCAGTCAAAGGGGGCAGGGCTACGAGCAGTACTTC,CASQRGQGYEQYF
TRBD1,.,TRBV5-1,TRBJ2-7,TGCGCCAGCAGCTTGGCCGGGACAGGGTACTACGAGCAGTACTTC,CASSLAGTGYYEQYF
.,few,TRBV21-1,TRBJ1-1,TGTGCCAGCAGCAGACAGACAGGGACCAACACTGAAGCTTTCTTT,CASSRQTGTNTEAFF
.,.,TRBV4-1,TRBJ2-1,TGCGCCAGCAGCCAGGGCCTCGGTGGAGGGACCGCCATTTTCAATGAGCAGTTCTTC,CASSQGLGGGTAIFNEQFF
.,.,TRBV12-5,TRBJ2-1,TGTGCTAGTGGTCCGGGACATATCGATGAGCAGTTCTTC,CASGPGHIDEQFF
.,.,TRBV19,TRBJ1-2,TGTGCCAGTAGTATTTCGGGGAACTATGGCTACACCTTC,CASSISGNYGYTF
TRBD2,.,TRBV15,TRBJ2-3,TGTGCCACCAGCAGACTTGGACTAGCGGGGGATCATGATACGCAGTATTTT,CATSRLGLAGDHDTQYF
.,.,TRBV4-1,TRBJ2-1,TGCGCCAGCAGCCAAGAAGAGGGAGCGCCCTACAATGAGCAGTTCTTC,CASSQEEGAPYNEQFF
TRBD2,.,TRBV7-2,TRBJ2-1,TGTGCCAGCAGCCCAAATTCGGGGGGGCGGTCCTACAATGAGCAGTTCTTC,CASSPNSGGRSYNEQFF
.,few,TRBV11-3,TRBJ1-3,TGTGCCAGCCCAGGGGGAAACACCATATATTTT,CASPGGNTIYF
.,.,TRBV28,TRBJ1-2,TGTGCCAGCCGAGATCGAACCAGGGGTGCTAACTATGGCTACACCTTC,CASRDRTRGANYGYTF
.,.,TRBV29-1,TRBJ2-1,TGCAGCGTTCTGGTTGGGAGCTCCTACAATGAGCAGTTCTTC,CSVLVGSSYNEQFF
.,.,TRBV19,TRBJ1-5,TGTGCCAGTAGTCCCAGACTATTCCCTCTCAATCAGCCCCAGCATTTT,CASSPRLFPLNQPQHF
.,few,TRBV2,TRBJ1-4,TGTGCCAGCAGTCTCGGACAACTTAATGAAAAACTGTTTTTT,CASSLGQLNEKLFF
.,.,TRBV28,TRBJ1-2,TGTGCCAGCAGTTTAATGACGGCGAGGGGCTACACCTTC,CASSLMTARGYTF
.,.,TRBV18,TRBJ1-1,TGTGCCAGCGAAGGGGTGGGCACTGAAGCTTTCTTT,CASEGVGTEAFF
.,.,TRBV6-5,TRBJ2-3,TGTGCCAGCAGTCTGACTAGAGATGATACGCAGTATTTT,CASSLTRDDTQYF
TRBD1,once,TRBV28,TRBJ1-2,TGTGCCAGCAGTTTACGTGACAGGGCCCGGGGTGGCTACACCTTC,CASSLRDRARGGYTF
TRBD1,.,TRBV28,TRBJ2-5,TGTGCCAGCAGGCCACAGGGGGGAGATGAGACCCAGTACTTC,CASRPQGGDETQYF
.,once,TRBV6-1,TRBJ1-6,TGTGCCAGCAGTGAAAGGCCAGCACTAAATAATTCACCCCTCCACTTT,CASSERPALNNSPLHF
.,.,TRBV7-9,TRBJ1-5,TGTGCCAGCAGCTTAGGACAGGTTGGTCAGCCCCAGCATTTT,CASSLGQVGQPQHF